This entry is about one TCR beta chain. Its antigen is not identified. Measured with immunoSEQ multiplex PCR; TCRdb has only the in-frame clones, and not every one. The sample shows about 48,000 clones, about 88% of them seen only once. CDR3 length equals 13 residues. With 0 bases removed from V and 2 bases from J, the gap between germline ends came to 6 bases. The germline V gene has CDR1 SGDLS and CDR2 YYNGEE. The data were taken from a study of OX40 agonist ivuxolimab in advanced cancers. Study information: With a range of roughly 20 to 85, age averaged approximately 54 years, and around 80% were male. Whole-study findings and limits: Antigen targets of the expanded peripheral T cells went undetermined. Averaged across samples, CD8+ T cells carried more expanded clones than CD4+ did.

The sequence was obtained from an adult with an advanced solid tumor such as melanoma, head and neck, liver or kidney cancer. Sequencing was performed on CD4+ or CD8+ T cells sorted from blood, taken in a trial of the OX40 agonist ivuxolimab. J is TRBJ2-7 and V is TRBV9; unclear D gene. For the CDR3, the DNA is TGTGCCAGCAGCGTAGACCCGGCCTACGAGCAGTACTTC. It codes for CASSVDPAYEQYF.